This paragraph reports one T cell receptor (beta chain). Its antigen remains unidentified. There are no base qualities to consult, and no much larger clone falls within one base. This specimen belongs to a study of blood T cell repertoires in COVID-19 (dated by TCRdb to between 2020 and 2021). Notes on the research overall: Samples covering the acute and convalescent phases of COVID-19 were provided by collaborators in the United States, Italy and Spain. The prospective study material was composed of cDNA or gDNA derived from T cells, B-cell-depleted T cells, or PBMCs. Subjects who had been exposed to COVID-19, were actively infected with it, or had recovered from it provided the deeply sampled blood TCRbeta repertoires that made up the dataset. A freely available public database, intended as a resource for researchers studying the immune response to SARS-CoV-2, is where the repertoires were released. Samples were obtained from the ongoing ImmuneRACE study (first 160 participants) and from 1,200 or so subjects provided by 6 global collaborators. Nearly every sample came with metadata listing a de-identified subject ID, COVID-19 status, age in years and sex. Where HLA class I and class II types were available, the types were taken from metadata supplied by the sample provider, not from assay-based typing.

Summary of the overall study and its limitations: The amount of clinical and demographic metadata varied by source and participant and was provided uncurated.

Participants in the prospective study were aged roughly 18 to 100 years, lived in over 20 United States geographic areas, and enrolled through a virtual design. In the prospective study, cohorts were assigned on the basis of participant-reported clinical history obtained from a screening survey and a study questionnaire. Recovered participants in ImmuneRACE Cohort 3 were defined as having two consecutive negative NP/OP PCR tests, clearance from a healthcare professional, or resolution of symptoms. Each participant in the prospective study had whole blood, serum and a nasopharyngeal or oropharyngeal swab collected by mobile phlebotomists. Participants in the prospective study had the option to provide additional blood draws and questionnaires over a roughly 2-month period. Before DNA extraction, prospective study blood samples were shipped either frozen or at room temperature. TCRbeta CDR3 regions were amplified from genomic DNA using the immunoSEQ Assay, a bias-controlled multiplex PCR. The authors' analysis ran thus. Within the assay, amplification of reference gene primers was used to estimate how many nucleated cells each sample contained. To quantify the absolute abundance of each unique TCRbeta CDR3 rearrangement, sequence reads were collapsed and filtered. For each sample, productive Simpson clonality was calculated by taking the square root of Simpson's diversity index across productive rearrangements. The immuneACCESS repertoire file appears here via TCRdb, limited to in-frame rearrangements. These files lack a portion of the clones; in checked studies, under half of the deficit traces to unresolved V genes, and the cause of the others is not known. Clonal size and the V and J genes are those of that table, whereas D and trimming came from the DNA. The sample yields around 200,000 clones; 85% to 90% were counted once. About 1.2% of the sample goes to the ten largest clones.

The TCR comes from a man aged 25-45 years who had recovered from COVID-19. The sequencing input was PBMCs or T cells enriched from blood (not recorded which).

The bases read TGTGCCAGCAGCTCAGGAGGACTAGCGGGACTCAATGAGCAGTTCTTC. This sequence encodes CASSSGGLAGLNEQFF. This chain joins TRBV11-3 to TRBJ2-1; 12 bases in the junction line up with TRBD2. Relative to germline, V is missing 4 bases and J is missing 6 bases, with 7 bases of the junction outside any gene match. CDR3 length: 16 amino acids, cysteine to phenylalanine. Just CDR3 DNA is preserved here, 48 bases in frame from base 1. Reading the germline V gene gives CDR1 SGHNT and CDR2 YENEEA.